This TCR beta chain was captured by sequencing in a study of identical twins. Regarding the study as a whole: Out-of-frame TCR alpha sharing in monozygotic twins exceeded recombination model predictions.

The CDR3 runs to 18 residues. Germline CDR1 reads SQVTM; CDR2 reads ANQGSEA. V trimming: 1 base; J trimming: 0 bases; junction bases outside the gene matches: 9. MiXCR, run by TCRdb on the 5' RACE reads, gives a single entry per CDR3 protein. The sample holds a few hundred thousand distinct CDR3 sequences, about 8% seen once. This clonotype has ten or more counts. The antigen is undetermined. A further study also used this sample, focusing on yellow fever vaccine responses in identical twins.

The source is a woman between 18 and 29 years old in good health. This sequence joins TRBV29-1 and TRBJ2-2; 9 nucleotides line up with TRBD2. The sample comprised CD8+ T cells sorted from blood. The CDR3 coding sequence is TGCAGCGTTGAAGTCGGTAGACTAGCGGAAACGAACACCGGGGAGCTGTTTTTT. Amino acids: CSVEVGRLAETNTGELFF.